This TCR beta chain appears in the sequencing data of a study of cytomegalovirus exposure and HLA in healthy donors. Findings of the study overall: Sequencing likely caused a cluster of highly shared sequence variants.

The CDR3 runs to 15 residues. Germline V gene data show CDR1 as SGHNT and CDR2 as YYREEE (reference sequence). In the case of this clone: Its antigen is as yet unknown.

The PCR employed 60 Vbeta primers together with 13 Jbeta primers. Data came from immunoSEQ multiplex PCR; TCRdb stores just in-frame clones and leaves some out. The data hold about 110,000 clones, with around three quarters observed a single time. The chain has TRBV5-4 and TRBJ2-5, with D possibly TRBD1 on 6 matching bases. The J call is uncertain, as TRBJ2-7 better fits the DNA end. This clonotype was obtained from a man aged 25-45 years in good health and CMV-seropositive. Material for sequencing was PBMCs. CDR3 protein: CASSLDQGPSYEQYF. The CDR3 DNA is TGTGCCAGCAGCTTGGATCAGGGGCCCTCCTACGAGCAGTACTTC.